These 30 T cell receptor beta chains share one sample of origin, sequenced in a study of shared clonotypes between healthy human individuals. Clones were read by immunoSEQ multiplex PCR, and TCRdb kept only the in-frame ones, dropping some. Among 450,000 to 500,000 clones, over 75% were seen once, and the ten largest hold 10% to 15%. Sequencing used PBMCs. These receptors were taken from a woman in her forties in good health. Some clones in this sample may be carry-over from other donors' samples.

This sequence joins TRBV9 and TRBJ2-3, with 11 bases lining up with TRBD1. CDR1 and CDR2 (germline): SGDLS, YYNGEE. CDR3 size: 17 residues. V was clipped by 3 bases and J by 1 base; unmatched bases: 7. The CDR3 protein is CASSERTGGIGTDTQYF. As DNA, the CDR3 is TGTGCCAGCAGCGAGCGGACAGGGGGCATCGGCACAGATACGCAGTATTTT.

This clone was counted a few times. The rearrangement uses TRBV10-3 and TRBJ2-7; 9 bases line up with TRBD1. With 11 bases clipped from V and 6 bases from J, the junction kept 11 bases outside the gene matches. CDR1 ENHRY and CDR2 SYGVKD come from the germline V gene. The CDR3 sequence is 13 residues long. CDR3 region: CASYPGQGSEQYF. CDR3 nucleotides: TGTGCCTCTTACCCGGGACAGGGTTCCGAGCAGTACTTC.

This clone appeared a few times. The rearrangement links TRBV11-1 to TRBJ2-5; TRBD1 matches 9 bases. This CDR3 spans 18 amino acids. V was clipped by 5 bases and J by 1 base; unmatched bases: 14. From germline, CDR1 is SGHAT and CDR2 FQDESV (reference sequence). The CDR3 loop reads CASSPSGQGSFSQETQYF. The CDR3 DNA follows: TGTGCCAGCAGCCCATCGGGACAGGGTTCCTTTTCCCAAGAGACCCAGTACTTC.

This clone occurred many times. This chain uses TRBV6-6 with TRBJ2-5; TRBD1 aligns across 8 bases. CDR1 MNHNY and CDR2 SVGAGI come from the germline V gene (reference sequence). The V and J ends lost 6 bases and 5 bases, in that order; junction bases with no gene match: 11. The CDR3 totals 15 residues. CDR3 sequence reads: CASRPGQGSGETQYF. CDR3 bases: TGTGCCAGCAGACCTGGACAGGGATCCGGGGAGACCCAGTACTTC.

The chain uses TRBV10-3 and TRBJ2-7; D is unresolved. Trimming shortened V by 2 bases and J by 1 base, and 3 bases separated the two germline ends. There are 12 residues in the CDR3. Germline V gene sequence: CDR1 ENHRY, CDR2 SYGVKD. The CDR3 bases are TGTGCCATCAGTGAGAGTTCCTACGAGCAGTACTTC. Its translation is CAISESSYEQYF.

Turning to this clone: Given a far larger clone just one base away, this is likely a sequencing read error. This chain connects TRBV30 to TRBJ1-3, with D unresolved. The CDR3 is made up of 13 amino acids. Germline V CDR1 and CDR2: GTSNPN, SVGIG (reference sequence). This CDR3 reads CACHRGSGSTIYF. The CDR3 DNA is TGTGCCTGCCACCGCGGTTCTGGAAGCACCATATATTTT.

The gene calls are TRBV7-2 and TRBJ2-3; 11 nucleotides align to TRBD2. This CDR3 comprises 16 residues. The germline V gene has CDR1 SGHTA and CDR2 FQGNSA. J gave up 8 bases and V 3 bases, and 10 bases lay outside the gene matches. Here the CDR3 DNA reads TGTGCCAGCAGCTTGGGGCTAGCGGGAGGAGGAGGTACGCAGTATTTT. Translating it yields CASSLGLAGGGGTQYF.

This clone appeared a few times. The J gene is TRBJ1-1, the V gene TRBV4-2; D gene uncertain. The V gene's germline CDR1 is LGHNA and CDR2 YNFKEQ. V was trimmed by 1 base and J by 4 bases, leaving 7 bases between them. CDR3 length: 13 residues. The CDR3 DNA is TGTGCCAGCAGCCAAGTCGCTGGCACTGAAGCTTTCTTT. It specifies CASSQVAGTEAFF.

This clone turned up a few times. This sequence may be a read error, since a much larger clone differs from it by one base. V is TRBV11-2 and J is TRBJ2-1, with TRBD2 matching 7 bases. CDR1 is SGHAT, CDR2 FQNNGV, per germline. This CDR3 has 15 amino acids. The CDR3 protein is CASSLDRASGNERFF. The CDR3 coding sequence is TGTGCCAGCAGCTTAGATCGGGCTAGCGGCAATGAGCGGTTCTTC.

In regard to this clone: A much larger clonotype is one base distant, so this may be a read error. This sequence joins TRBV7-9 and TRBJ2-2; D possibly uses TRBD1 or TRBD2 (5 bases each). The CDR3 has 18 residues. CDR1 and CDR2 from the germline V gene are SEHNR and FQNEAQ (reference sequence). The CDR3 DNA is TGTGCCAGCAGCTTACTTGGACGTGGGGGAATAAACACCAGGGAGCTGTTTTTT. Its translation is CASSLLGRGGINTRELFF.

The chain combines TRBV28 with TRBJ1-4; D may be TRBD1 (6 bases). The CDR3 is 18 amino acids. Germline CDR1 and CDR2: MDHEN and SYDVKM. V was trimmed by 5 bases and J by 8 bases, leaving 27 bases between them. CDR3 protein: CASSRADSIGVSLEKLFF. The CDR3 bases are TGTGCCAGCAGTCGGGCGGACAGTATCGGGGTATCTCTGGAAAAACTGTTTTTT. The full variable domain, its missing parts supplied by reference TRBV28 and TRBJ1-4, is DVKVTQSSRYLVKRTGEKVFLECVQDMDHENMFWYRQDPGLGLRLIYFSYDVKMKEKGDIPEGYSVSREKKERFSLILESASTNQTSMYLCASSRADSIGVSLEKLFFGSGTQLSVL.

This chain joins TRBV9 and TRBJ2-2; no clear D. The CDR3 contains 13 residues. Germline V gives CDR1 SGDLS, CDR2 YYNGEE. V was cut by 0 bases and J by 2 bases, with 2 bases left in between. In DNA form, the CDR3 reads TGTGCCAGCAGCGTAGGAAACACCGGGGAGCTGTTTTTT. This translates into CASSVGNTGELFF.

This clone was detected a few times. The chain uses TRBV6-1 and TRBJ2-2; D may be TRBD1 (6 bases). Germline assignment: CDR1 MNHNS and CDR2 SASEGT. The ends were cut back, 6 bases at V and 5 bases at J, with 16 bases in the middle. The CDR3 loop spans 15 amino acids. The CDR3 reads CASRPQGSGTGELFF. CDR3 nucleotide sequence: TGTGCCAGCAGGCCACAGGGTTCGGGTACCGGGGAGCTGTTTTTT.

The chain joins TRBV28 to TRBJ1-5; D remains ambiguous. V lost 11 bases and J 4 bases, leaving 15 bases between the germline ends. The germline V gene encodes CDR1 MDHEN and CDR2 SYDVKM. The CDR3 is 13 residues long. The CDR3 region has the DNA TGTGCCGGAGCGAGGACGGTAAATCAGCCCCAGCATTTT. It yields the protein CAGARTVNQPQHF.

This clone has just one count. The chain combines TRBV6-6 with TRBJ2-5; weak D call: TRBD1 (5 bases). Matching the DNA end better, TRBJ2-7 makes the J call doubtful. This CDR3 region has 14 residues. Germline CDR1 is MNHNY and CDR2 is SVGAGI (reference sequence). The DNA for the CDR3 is TGTGCCAGCCCCCTCCAGGGAACCGTCTGCGAGCAGTACTTC. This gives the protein CASPLQGTVCEQYF.

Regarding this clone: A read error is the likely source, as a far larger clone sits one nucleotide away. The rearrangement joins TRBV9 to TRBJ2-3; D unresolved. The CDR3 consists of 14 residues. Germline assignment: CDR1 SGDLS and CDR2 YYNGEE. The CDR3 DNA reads TGTGCCAGCAGCGTATCCATCAGTTCCGATACGCAGTGTTTT. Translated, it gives CASSVSISSDTQCF.

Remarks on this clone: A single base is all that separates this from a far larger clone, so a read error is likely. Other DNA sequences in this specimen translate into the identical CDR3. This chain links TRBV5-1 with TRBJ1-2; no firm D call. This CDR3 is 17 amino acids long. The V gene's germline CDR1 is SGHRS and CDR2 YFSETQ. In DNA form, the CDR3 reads TGTGCCAGCAGCTCGGACGGGTCCCTGGCGCAGAACTATGGCTACACCTTC. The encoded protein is CASSSDGSLAQNYGYTF.

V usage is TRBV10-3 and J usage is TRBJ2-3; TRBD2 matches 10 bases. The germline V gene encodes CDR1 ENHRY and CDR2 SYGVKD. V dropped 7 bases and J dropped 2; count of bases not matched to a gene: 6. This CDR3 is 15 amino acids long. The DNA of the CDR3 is TGTGCCATCACGGCTAGCGGGGGCCCCACAGATACGCAGTATTTT. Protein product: CAITASGGPTDTQYF.

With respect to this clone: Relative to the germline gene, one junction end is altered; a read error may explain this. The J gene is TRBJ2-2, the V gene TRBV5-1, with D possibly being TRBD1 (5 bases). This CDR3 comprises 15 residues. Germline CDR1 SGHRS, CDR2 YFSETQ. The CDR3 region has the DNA TGCGTCAGCAGCTTGGGGCCACTAAAGTCCGGGGAGCTGTTTTTT. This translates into CVSSLGPLKSGELFF.

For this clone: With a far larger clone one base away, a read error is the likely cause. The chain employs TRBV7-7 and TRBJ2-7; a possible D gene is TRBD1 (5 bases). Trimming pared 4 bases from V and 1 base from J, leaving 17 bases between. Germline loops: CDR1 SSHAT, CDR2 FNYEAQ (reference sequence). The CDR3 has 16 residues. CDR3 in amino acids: CASSSLGHGGSYEQYF. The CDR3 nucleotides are TGTGCCAGCAGCTCCCTCGGACATGGTGGGTCCTACGAGCAGTACTTC. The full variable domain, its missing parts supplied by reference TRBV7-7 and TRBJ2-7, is GAGVSQSPRYKVTKRGQDVTLRCDPISSHATLYWYQQALGQGPEFLTYFNYEAQPDKSGLPSDRFSAERPEGSISTLTIQRTEQRDSAMYRCASSSLGHGGSYEQYFGPGTRLTVT.

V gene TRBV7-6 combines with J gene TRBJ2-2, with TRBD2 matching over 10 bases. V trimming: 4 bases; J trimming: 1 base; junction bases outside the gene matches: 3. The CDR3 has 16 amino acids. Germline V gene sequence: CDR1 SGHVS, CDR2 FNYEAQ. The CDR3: CASSSWTSGNTGELFF. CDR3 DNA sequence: TGTGCCAGCAGCTCCTGGACTAGCGGGAACACCGGGGAGCTGTTTTTT.

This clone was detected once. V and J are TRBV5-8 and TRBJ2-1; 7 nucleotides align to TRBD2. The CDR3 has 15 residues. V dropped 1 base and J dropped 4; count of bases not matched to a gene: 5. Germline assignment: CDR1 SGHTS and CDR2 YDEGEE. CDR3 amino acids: CASSLFGGGYNEQFF. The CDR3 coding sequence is TGTGCCAGCAGCTTGTTCGGGGGAGGGTACAATGAGCAGTTCTTC.

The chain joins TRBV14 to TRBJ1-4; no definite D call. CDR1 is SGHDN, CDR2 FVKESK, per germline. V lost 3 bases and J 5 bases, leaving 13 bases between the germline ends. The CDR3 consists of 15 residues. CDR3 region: CASSHLDGGNEKLFF. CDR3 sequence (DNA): TGTGCCAGCAGCCACCTAGACGGCGGGAATGAAAAACTGTTTTTT. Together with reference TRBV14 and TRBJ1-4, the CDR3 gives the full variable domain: EAGVTQFPSHSVIEKGQTVTLRCDPISGHDNLYWYRRVMGKEIKFLLHFVKESKQDESGMPNNRFLAERTGGTYSTLKVQPAELEDSGVYFCASSHLDGGNEKLFFGSGTQLSVL.

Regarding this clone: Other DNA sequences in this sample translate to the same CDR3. The DNA of the CDR3 is TGCGCCAGCAGCTTGGGGACCCAAGAGACCCAGTACTTC. Translated, it gives CASSLGTQETQYF. The chain uses TRBV5-1 and TRBJ2-5; D unresolved. CDR1 is SGHRS and CDR2 is YFSETQ in the germline V gene. The CDR3 consists of 13 residues. V gave up 0 bases and J gave up 1 base, with 4 bases separating them.

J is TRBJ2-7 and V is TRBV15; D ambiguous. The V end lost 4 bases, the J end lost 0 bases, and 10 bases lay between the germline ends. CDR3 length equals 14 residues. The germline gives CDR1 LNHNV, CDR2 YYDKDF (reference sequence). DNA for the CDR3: TGTGCCACCAGCACTTCGGTAAGCTCCTACGAGCAGTACTTC. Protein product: CATSTSVSSYEQYF.

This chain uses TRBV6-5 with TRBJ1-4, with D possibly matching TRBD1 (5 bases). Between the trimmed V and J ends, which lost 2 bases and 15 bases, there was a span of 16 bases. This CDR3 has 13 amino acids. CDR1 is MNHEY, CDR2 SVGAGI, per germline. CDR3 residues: CASSYVEAGSVFF. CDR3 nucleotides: TGTGCCAGCAGTTACGTTGAGGCAGGGTCGGTGTTTTTT.

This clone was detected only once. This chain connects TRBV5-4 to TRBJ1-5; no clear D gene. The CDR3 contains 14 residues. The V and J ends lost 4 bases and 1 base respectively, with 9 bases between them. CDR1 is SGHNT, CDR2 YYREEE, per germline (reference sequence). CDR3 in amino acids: CASSLPGSNQPQHF. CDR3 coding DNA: TGTGCCAGCAGCCTGCCGGGCAGCAATCAGCCCCAGCATTTT. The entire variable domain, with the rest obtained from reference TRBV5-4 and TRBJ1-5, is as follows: ETGVTQSPTHLIKTRGQQVTLRCSSQSGHNTVSWYQQALGQGPQFIFQYYREEENGRGNFPPRFSGLQFPNYSSELNVNALELDDSALYLCASSLPGSNQPQHFGDGTRLSIL.

This CDR3 reads CASSLVGLGTQYF. Here the CDR3 DNA reads TGTGCCAGCAGCTTAGTCGGGTTGGGGACCCAGTACTTC. This chain uses TRBV7-9 with TRBJ2-5; no clear D. V gave up 1 base and J gave up 7 bases, with 10 bases separating them. CDR3 length: 13 residues. Germline V gene sequence: CDR1 SEHNR, CDR2 FQNEAQ (reference sequence).

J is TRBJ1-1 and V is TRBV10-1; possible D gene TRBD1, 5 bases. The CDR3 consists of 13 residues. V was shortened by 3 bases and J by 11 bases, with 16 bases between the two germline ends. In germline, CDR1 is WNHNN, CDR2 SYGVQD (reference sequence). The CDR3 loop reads CASSEAGQGSAFF. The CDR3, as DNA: TGCGCCAGCAGTGAAGCAGGGCAGGGCTCGGCTTTCTTT.

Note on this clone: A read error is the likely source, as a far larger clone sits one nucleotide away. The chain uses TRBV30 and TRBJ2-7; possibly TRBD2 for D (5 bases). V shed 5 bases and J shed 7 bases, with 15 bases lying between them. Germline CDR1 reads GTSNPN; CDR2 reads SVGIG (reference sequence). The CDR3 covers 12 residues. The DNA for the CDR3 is TGTGCCTGGGAGGGAGAAACTGGAGAGCAGTACTTC. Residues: CAWEGETGEQYF. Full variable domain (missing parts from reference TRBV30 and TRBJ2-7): SQTIHQWPATLVQPVGSPLSLECTVEGTSNPNLYWYRQAAGRGLQLLFYSVGIGQISSEVPQNLSASRPQDRQFILSSKKLLLSDSGFYLCAWEGETGEQYFGPGTRLTVT.